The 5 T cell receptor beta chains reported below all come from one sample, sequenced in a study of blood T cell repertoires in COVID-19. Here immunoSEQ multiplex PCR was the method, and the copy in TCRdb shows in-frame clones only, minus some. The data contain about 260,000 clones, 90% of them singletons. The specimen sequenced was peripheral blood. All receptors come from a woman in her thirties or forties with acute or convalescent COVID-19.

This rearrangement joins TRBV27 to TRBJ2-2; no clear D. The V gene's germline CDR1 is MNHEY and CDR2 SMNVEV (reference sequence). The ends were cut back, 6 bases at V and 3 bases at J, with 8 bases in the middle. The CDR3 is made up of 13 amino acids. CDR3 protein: CASRGHYTGELFF. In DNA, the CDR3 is TGTGCCAGCAGGGGCCACTACACCGGGGAGCTGTTTTTT.

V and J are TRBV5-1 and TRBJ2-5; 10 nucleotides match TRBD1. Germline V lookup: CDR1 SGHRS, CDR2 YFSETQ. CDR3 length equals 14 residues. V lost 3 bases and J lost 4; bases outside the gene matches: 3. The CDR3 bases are TGCGCCAGCAGCTCGACAGGGGGCAGAGAGACCCAGTACTTC. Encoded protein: CASSSTGGRETQYF.

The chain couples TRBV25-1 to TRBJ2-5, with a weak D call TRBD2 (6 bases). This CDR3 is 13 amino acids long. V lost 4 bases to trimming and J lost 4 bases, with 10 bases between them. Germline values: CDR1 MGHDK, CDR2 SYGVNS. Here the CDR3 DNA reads TGTGCCAGCAGTGGGGGGGACGTAGAGACCCAGTACTTC. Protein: CASSGGDVETQYF.

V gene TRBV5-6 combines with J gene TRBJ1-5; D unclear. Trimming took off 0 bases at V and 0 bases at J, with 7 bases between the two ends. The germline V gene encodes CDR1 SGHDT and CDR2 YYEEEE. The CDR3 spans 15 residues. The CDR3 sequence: CASSLGVYSNQPQHF. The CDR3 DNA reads TGTGCCAGCAGCTTGGGTGTTTATAGCAATCAGCCCCAGCATTTT.

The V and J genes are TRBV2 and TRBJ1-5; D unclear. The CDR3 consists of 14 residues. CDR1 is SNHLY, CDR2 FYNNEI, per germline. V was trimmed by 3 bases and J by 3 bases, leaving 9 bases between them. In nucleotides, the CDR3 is TGTGCCAGCAGTGATCGCGGTTTCAATCAGCCCCAGCATTTT. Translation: CASSDRGFNQPQHF.